This T cell receptor (beta chain) is from a study of OX40 agonist ivuxolimab in advanced cancers. Study in general: An anti-OX40 (CD134) antibody with agonistic activity, ivuxolimab, was administered to patients. Whole-study findings and limits: Both blood CD4+ and CD8+ T cells showed clonal growth by week 6 at 0.1 to 3.0 mg/kg.

Note on this clone: Its antigen remains unknown.

Germline loops: CDR1 MNHEY, CDR2 SVGAGI. The ends lost 10 bases at V and 5 bases at J; junction bases unmatched: 16. The length of the CDR3 is 15 residues. TCRdb's table, derived via immunoSEQ multiplex PCR, lists solely in-frame clones and lacks some. The sample records 35,000 to 40,000 clones, 88% being singletons. Autoimmune disease history or systemic immunosuppression was exclusionary. The sample here was CD4+ or CD8+ T cells sorted from blood, taken in a trial of the OX40 agonist ivuxolimab. The J gene is TRBJ2-7, the V gene TRBV6-5, with TRBD1 matching over 8 bases. This TCR was recovered from an adult with an advanced solid tumor such as melanoma, head and neck, liver or kidney cancer. The CDR3 bases are TGTGCCACCTCACCGGGACAGGCAATCCTAGACGAGCAGTACTTC. This encodes CATSPGQAILDEQYF.